A selection of T cell receptor beta chains follows, all from one sample in a study of vaccination and CD4 T cells after COVID-19. MiXCR, applied by TCRdb to the PCR reads, yields one record per CDR3 protein. The sample contains 20,000 to 30,000 distinct CDR3 sequences, 35% to 55% of which appear only once. For these TCRs, the target antigens are not known. Input material: CD4+ T cells from blood, cultured in vitro. Receptor source: a human donor who had recovered from COVID-19. Both conserved end residues are part of each CDR3. A D gene is named only where the DNA matches it firmly. For some rows the clone size is stated as once, few or many, or as a class when expanded; others skip it.

CDR3aa: CASSDYAGTGGRSGANVLTF; CDR3nt: TGTGCCAGCAGCGACTACGCCGGGACAGGGGGACGCTCTGGGGCCAACGTCCTGACTTTC; abundance: -; d_gene: TRBD1; v_gene: TRBV11-2; j_gene: TRBJ2-6
CDR3aa: CASSLLTSLSSYNEQFF; CDR3nt: TGTGCCAGTAGTCTCCTCACTTCTCTGAGCTCCTACAATGAGCAGTTCTTC; abundance: -; d_gene: -; v_gene: TRBV19; j_gene: TRBJ2-1
CDR3aa: CAISDDRGLASNQPQHF; CDR3nt: TGTGCCATCAGTGACGACAGGGGCTTAGCGAGCAATCAGCCCCAGCATTTT; abundance: -; d_gene: TRBD1; v_gene: TRBV10-3; j_gene: TRBJ1-5
CDR3aa: CASSLSSGLEAFF; CDR3nt: TGTGCCAGCAGCTTATCTTCAGGACTTGAAGCTTTCTTT; abundance: -; d_gene: -; v_gene: TRBV7-2; j_gene: TRBJ1-1
CDR3aa: CASSAGVRTEAFF; CDR3nt: TGTGCCAGCAGTGCGGGGGTTCGGACTGAAGCTTTCTTT; abundance: -; d_gene: -; v_gene: TRBV2; j_gene: TRBJ1-1
CDR3aa: CASSDSGTGELFF; CDR3nt: TGTGCCAGCAGTGACTCCGGGACCGGGGAGCTGTTTTTT; abundance: few; d_gene: -; v_gene: TRBV6-4; j_gene: TRBJ2-2
CDR3aa: CSASLGRDYGYTF; CDR3nt: TGCAGTGCTAGTTTGGGGAGAGACTATGGCTACACCTTC; abundance: -; d_gene: -; v_gene: TRBV20-1; j_gene: TRBJ1-2
CDR3aa: CATRIPGRGSYTF; CDR3nt: TGTGCCACCAGAATCCCAGGCAGGGGGAGCTACACCTTC; abundance: few; d_gene: TRBD1; v_gene: TRBV15; j_gene: TRBJ1-2
CDR3aa: CASGRRDEQFF; CDR3nt: TGTGCCAGTGGGAGACGCGATGAGCAGTTCTTC; abundance: -; d_gene: -; v_gene: TRBV27; j_gene: TRBJ2-1
CDR3aa: CATSDRGQFQETQYF; CDR3nt: TGTGCCACCAGTGACCGCGGACAGTTCCAAGAGACCCAGTACTTC; abundance: -; d_gene: -; v_gene: TRBV24-1; j_gene: TRBJ2-5
CDR3aa: CRARQGANSPLHF; CDR3nt: TGCAGGGCTAGACAGGGGGCGAATTCACCCCTCCACTTT; abundance: few; d_gene: TRBD1; v_gene: TRBV20-1; j_gene: TRBJ1-6
CDR3aa: CSARDSGSATGELFF; CDR3nt: TGCAGTGCTAGAGACTCGGGGTCGGCCACCGGGGAGCTGTTTTTT; abundance: few; d_gene: -; v_gene: TRBV20-1; j_gene: TRBJ2-2
CDR3aa: CASSLHGETQYF; CDR3nt: TGTGCCAGCAGCTTACATGGGGAGACCCAGTACTTC; abundance: few; d_gene: -; v_gene: TRBV7-9; j_gene: TRBJ2-5
CDR3aa: CASSHLQGRETQYF; CDR3nt: TGTGCCAGCAGTCATCTACAGGGCCGGGAGACCCAGTACTTC; abundance: -; d_gene: -; v_gene: TRBV28; j_gene: TRBJ2-5
CDR3aa: CASSTLREGGYTF; CDR3nt: TGTGCCAGCAGCACTCTCAGGGAAGGAGGCTACACCTTC; abundance: -; d_gene: -; v_gene: TRBV27; j_gene: TRBJ1-2
CDR3aa: CSATPGPYGPYEQYF; CDR3nt: TGCAGTGCAACACCGGGACCGTACGGACCCTACGAGCAGTACTTC; abundance: -; d_gene: -; v_gene: TRBV20-1; j_gene: TRBJ2-7
CDR3aa: CASRSGAGGDTQYF; CDR3nt: TGTGCCAGCAGGAGCGGGGCCGGGGGCGATACGCAGTATTTT; abundance: -; d_gene: -; v_gene: TRBV28; j_gene: TRBJ2-3
CDR3aa: CASSLTSGGYNEQFF; CDR3nt: TGCGCCAGCAGCCTTACTAGCGGGGGGTACAATGAGCAGTTCTTC; abundance: -; d_gene: TRBD2; v_gene: TRBV5-1; j_gene: TRBJ2-1
CDR3aa: CASSPNWGGGRHEQFF; CDR3nt: TGTGCCAGCAGCCCCAACTGGGGGGGCGGGCGCCATGAGCAGTTCTTC; abundance: few; d_gene: -; v_gene: TRBV7-3; j_gene: TRBJ2-1
CDR3aa: CASGPGQPDYGIF; CDR3nt: TGTGCCAGTGGGCCGGGACAGCCAGACTATGGGATCTTT; abundance: medium-sized; d_gene: TRBD1; v_gene: TRBV7-8; j_gene: TRBJ1-1
CDR3aa: CAISGEALDTGELFF; CDR3nt: TGTGCCATCAGTGGAGAGGCTCTGGACACCGGGGAGCTGTTTTTT; abundance: -; d_gene: -; v_gene: TRBV10-3; j_gene: TRBJ2-2
CDR3aa: CASSYSGQGGQPQHF; CDR3nt: TGTGCCAGCAGTTACTCGGGACAGGGCGGCCAGCCCCAGCATTTT; abundance: few; d_gene: TRBD1; v_gene: TRBV6-5; j_gene: TRBJ1-5
CDR3aa: CAINLGQGAAGYTF; CDR3nt: TGTGCCATCAACCTTGGACAGGGGGCTGCTGGCTACACCTTC; abundance: few; d_gene: TRBD1; v_gene: TRBV10-3; j_gene: TRBJ1-2
CDR3aa: CASSRQVIAYSPLHF; CDR3nt: TGTGCCAGCAGCAGACAGGTTATAGCATATTCACCCCTCCACTTT; abundance: few; d_gene: -; v_gene: TRBV27; j_gene: TRBJ1-6
CDR3aa: CASSGGKNTGELFF; CDR3nt: TGTGCCAGCAGCGGAGGAAAGAACACCGGGGAGCTGTTTTTT; abundance: -; d_gene: -; v_gene: TRBV7-3; j_gene: TRBJ2-2
CDR3aa: CASSPDRLLSTDTQYF; CDR3nt: TGTGCCAGCAGCCCGGACAGGTTGCTCAGCACAGATACGCAGTATTTT; abundance: few; d_gene: TRBD1; v_gene: TRBV7-2; j_gene: TRBJ2-3
CDR3aa: CASSDLTGGETQYF; CDR3nt: TGTGCCAGCAGCGACCTAACCGGGGGAGAGACCCAGTACTTC; abundance: -; d_gene: -; v_gene: TRBV5-6; j_gene: TRBJ2-5
CDR3aa: CASSLKLDRGSSGANVLTF; CDR3nt: TGTGCCAGCAGTTTGAAACTCGACAGGGGGAGCTCTGGGGCCAACGTCCTGACTTTC; abundance: few; d_gene: TRBD1; v_gene: TRBV27; j_gene: TRBJ2-6
CDR3aa: CASSLTWDGYGYTF; CDR3nt: TGTGCCAGCAGCCTTACGTGGGACGGCTATGGCTACACCTTC; abundance: -; d_gene: -; v_gene: TRBV27; j_gene: TRBJ1-2
CDR3aa: CASSYGGRTDTQYF; CDR3nt: TGTGCCAGCAGTTACGGCGGGAGGACAGATACGCAGTATTTT; abundance: -; d_gene: TRBD2; v_gene: TRBV6-5; j_gene: TRBJ2-3
CDR3aa: CASSSLGLTAIEQFF; CDR3nt: TGTGCCAGCAGCTCCCTCGGTCTTACCGCGATTGAGCAGTTCTTC; abundance: few; d_gene: -; v_gene: TRBV7-2; j_gene: TRBJ2-1
CDR3aa: CASSGPGTTYGYTF; CDR3nt: TGTGCCAGCAGTGGGCCCGGGACAACCTATGGCTACACCTTC; abundance: few; d_gene: -; v_gene: TRBV28; j_gene: TRBJ1-2
CDR3aa: CASSLLGRGLEEQFF; CDR3nt: TGTGCCAGCAGTTTACTGGGCAGGGGGCTGGAAGAGCAGTTCTTC; abundance: -; d_gene: TRBD1; v_gene: TRBV28; j_gene: TRBJ2-1
CDR3aa: CASSLGPSGSSYEQYF; CDR3nt: TGTGCCAGCAGCTTAGGCCCCAGCGGTAGCTCCTACGAGCAGTACTTC; abundance: few; d_gene: -; v_gene: TRBV7-8; j_gene: TRBJ2-7
CDR3aa: CASSQDGTITDTQYF; CDR3nt: TGCGCCAGCAGCCAAGATGGAACTATCACAGATACGCAGTATTTT; abundance: -; d_gene: -; v_gene: TRBV4-1; j_gene: TRBJ2-3
CDR3aa: CASKLDSTQETQYF; CDR3nt: TGTGCCAGCAAGTTGGACAGCACCCAAGAGACCCAGTACTTC; abundance: -; d_gene: -; v_gene: TRBV2; j_gene: TRBJ2-5
CDR3aa: CASSKDRGGYEQYF; CDR3nt: TGTGCCAGCAGCAAAGACAGGGGAGGTTACGAGCAGTACTTC; abundance: -; d_gene: -; v_gene: TRBV21-1; j_gene: TRBJ2-7
CDR3aa: CASSKDRGLDQPQHF; CDR3nt: TGTGCCAGTAGTAAGGACAGGGGTCTTGATCAGCCCCAGCATTTT; abundance: -; d_gene: TRBD1; v_gene: TRBV19; j_gene: TRBJ1-5
CDR3aa: CASSGQGGDTQYF; CDR3nt: TGTGCCAGCAGCGGACAGGGAGGCGATACGCAGTATTTT; abundance: -; d_gene: TRBD1; v_gene: TRBV7-2; j_gene: TRBJ2-3
CDR3aa: CASSLQDRGHTGELFF; CDR3nt: TGTGCCAGCAGCCTACAGGACAGGGGGCACACCGGGGAGCTGTTTTTT; abundance: once; d_gene: TRBD1; v_gene: TRBV7-3; j_gene: TRBJ2-2
CDR3aa: CASSYRGSEAFF; CDR3nt: TGTGCCAGCAGTTACAGGGGGTCTGAAGCTTTCTTT; abundance: -; d_gene: -; v_gene: TRBV6-5; j_gene: TRBJ1-1
CDR3aa: CASSLTLGEQFF; CDR3nt: TGTGCCAGCAGCTTAACGCTCGGCGAGCAGTTCTTC; abundance: few; d_gene: -; v_gene: TRBV7-3; j_gene: TRBJ2-1
CDR3aa: CASSAPGELFF; CDR3nt: TGTGCCAGCAGTGCCCCCGGGGAGCTGTTTTTT; abundance: -; d_gene: -; v_gene: TRBV6-1; j_gene: TRBJ2-2
CDR3aa: CASTLSTGLGRGLGEKLFF; CDR3nt: TGTGCCAGCACCCTAAGCACAGGGCTCGGAAGGGGATTGGGTGAAAAACTGTTTTTT; abundance: -; d_gene: -; v_gene: TRBV28; j_gene: TRBJ1-4
CDR3aa: CASSYGNRGVLLAPLHF; CDR3nt: TGTGCCAGCAGTTACGGAAACAGGGGGGTTCTGTTAGCACCCCTCCACTTT; abundance: -; d_gene: TRBD1; v_gene: TRBV6-5; j_gene: TRBJ1-6
CDR3aa: CASRWGGAGNEQFF; CDR3nt: TGTGCCAGCAGATGGGGGGGCGCGGGCAATGAGCAGTTCTTC; abundance: -; d_gene: -; v_gene: TRBV5-4; j_gene: TRBJ2-1
CDR3aa: CASSPPGVVGATEAFF; CDR3nt: TGTGCCAGCTCACCTCCGGGGGTCGTGGGGGCGACTGAAGCTTTCTTT; abundance: -; d_gene: -; v_gene: TRBV18; j_gene: TRBJ1-1
CDR3aa: CATSRGEGLEQYF; CDR3nt: TGTGCCACCAGCAGAGGTGAAGGTCTGGAGCAGTACTTC; abundance: -; d_gene: -; v_gene: TRBV15; j_gene: TRBJ2-7
CDR3aa: CASSPPSGQGAGEQYF; CDR3nt: TGTGCCAGCAGCCCCCCCTCTGGACAGGGGGCAGGCGAGCAGTACTTC; abundance: -; d_gene: TRBD1; v_gene: TRBV5-4; j_gene: TRBJ2-7
CDR3aa: CSATPRDSSSYEQYF; CDR3nt: TGCAGTGCTACTCCCAGGGACTCGAGCTCCTACGAGCAGTACTTC; abundance: -; d_gene: -; v_gene: TRBV20-1; j_gene: TRBJ2-7
CDR3aa: CASSDSGTGSYGYTF; CDR3nt: TGTGCCAGCAGTGATTCCGGGACAGGGAGCTATGGCTACACCTTC; abundance: once; d_gene: TRBD1; v_gene: TRBV25-1; j_gene: TRBJ1-2
CDR3aa: CASSPASGSYEQYF; CDR3nt: TGTGCCAGCTCACCCGCTAGCGGGTCCTACGAGCAGTACTTC; abundance: -; d_gene: TRBD2; v_gene: TRBV18; j_gene: TRBJ2-7
CDR3aa: CASSLDGQALNTEAFF; CDR3nt: TGTGCCAGCAGTTTGGACGGACAGGCATTGAACACTGAAGCTTTCTTT; abundance: -; d_gene: TRBD1; v_gene: TRBV28; j_gene: TRBJ1-1
CDR3aa: CASSFTPGPSYEQYF; CDR3nt: TGTGCCAGCAGTTTCACGCCGGGTCCTTCCTACGAGCAGTACTTC; abundance: -; d_gene: -; v_gene: TRBV6-5; j_gene: TRBJ2-7
CDR3aa: CASSKGAEDTNQPQHF; CDR3nt: TGTGCCAGCAGCAAAGGAGCAGAGGACACCAATCAGCCCCAGCATTTT; abundance: -; d_gene: -; v_gene: TRBV21-1; j_gene: TRBJ1-5
CDR3aa: CATEKTGGEQYF; CDR3nt: TGTGCCACCGAAAAGACAGGGGGCGAGCAGTACTTC; abundance: few; d_gene: TRBD1; v_gene: TRBV24-1; j_gene: TRBJ2-7
CDR3aa: CASSVGGSQGQGQYF; CDR3nt: TGTGCCAGCAGCGTAGGGGGTTCTCAAGGCCAGGGGCAGTACTTC; abundance: -; d_gene: -; v_gene: TRBV9; j_gene: TRBJ2-7
CDR3aa: CASSYPGQGSGNQPQHF; CDR3nt: TGTGCCAGCAGTTATCCGGGACAGGGCTCTGGCAATCAGCCCCAGCATTTT; abundance: -; d_gene: TRBD1; v_gene: TRBV28; j_gene: TRBJ1-5
CDR3aa: CSARDNPKQGITEAFF; CDR3nt: TGCAGTGCTAGAGATAACCCTAAGCAGGGGATCACTGAAGCTTTCTTT; abundance: -; d_gene: -; v_gene: TRBV20-1; j_gene: TRBJ1-1